The next 11 T cell receptor beta chains were all read from a single sample in a study of OX40 agonist ivuxolimab in advanced cancers. Sequenced by immunoSEQ multiplex PCR; TCRdb stores in-frame clones only, minus some. Of about 77,000 clones listed, more than 75% are singletons. This sample comprised CD4+ or CD8+ T cells sorted from blood, obtained in a trial of the OX40 agonist ivuxolimab. All receptors come from an adult with an advanced solid tumor such as melanoma, head and neck, liver or kidney cancer.

The CDR3 sequence is CASSLAGRIYEQYF. The CDR3 bases are TGTGCCAGCAGCCTAGCGGGCCGAATCTACGAGCAGTACTTC. The genes are TRBV5-4 and TRBJ2-7; TRBD2 aligns across 8 bases. Germline V CDR1 and CDR2: SGHNT, YYREEE (reference sequence). V dropped 4 bases and J dropped 3; count of bases not matched to a gene: 6. CDR3 length: 14 amino acids.

J is TRBJ1-4 and V is TRBV7-6; maybe TRBD1 (5 bases). CDR3 length: 14 residues. The germline CDR1 and CDR2 sequences are SGHVS and FNYEAQ. V shed 2 bases and J shed 9 bases, with 13 bases lying between them. Written as DNA, the CDR3 is TGTGCCAGCAGCTTACGGGGGAACGGGCAAAAACTGTTTTTT. The encoded protein is CASSLRGNGQKLFF.

CDR3 bases: TGTGCTAGTGGATCCGGGACAGGGGTCACCGGGGAGCTGTTTTTT. Translated, it gives CASGSGTGVTGELFF. The chain uses TRBV12-5 and TRBJ2-2; 10 nucleotides match TRBD1. Germline assignment: CDR1 LGHNT and CDR2 FRNRAP. The length of the CDR3 is 15 residues. Unmatched junction bases numbered 5, after V lost 6 bases and J lost 4 bases.

In its sample, this clone was seen once. This chain connects TRBV7-8 to TRBJ2-3, with D tentatively TRBD1 (6 bases). CDR1 SGHVS and CDR2 FQNEAQ come from the germline V gene. This CDR3 spans 15 amino acids. Trimming removed 4 bases at V and 1 base at J, with 12 bases between. CDR3 residues: CASSSPWTGTDTQYF. In nucleotides, the CDR3 is TGTGCCAGCAGCTCTCCTTGGACAGGCACAGATACGCAGTATTTT.

The chain couples TRBV18 to TRBJ1-2; D is unclear. Germline V lookup: CDR1 KGHSH, CDR2 LQKENI. V shed 3 bases and J shed 5 bases, with 7 bases lying between them. This CDR3 has 12 residues. The CDR3 sequence: CASSPDEYGYTF. In DNA form, the CDR3 reads TGTGCCAGCTCACCGGATGAATATGGCTACACCTTC.

By frequency in the sample, this clone is medium-sized. The chain uses TRBV19 and TRBJ1-3; TRBD1 matches 7 bases. CDR1 is LNHDA and CDR2 is SQIVND in the germline V gene (reference sequence). V shed 7 bases, J shed 1 base, and the junction held 7 bases outside the gene matches. The CDR3 runs 15 residues. In DNA form, the CDR3 reads TGTGCCAGTATTGACAGGGTGGCTTCTGGAAACACCATATATTTT. Translation gives CASIDRVASGNTIYF.

The chain recombines TRBV23-1 with TRBJ2-5; D is possibly TRBD1 (5 bases). TRBV23-1 is an ORF; its function is uncertain. V lost 3 bases and J lost 3, with 8 bases in between. This CDR3 is 13 amino acids long. CDR3 sequence reads: CASSHGREETQYF. The CDR3 DNA follows: TGCGCCAGCAGTCACGGCAGGGAAGAGACCCAGTACTTC.

This chain joins TRBV5-1 and TRBJ2-7; D might be TRBD2 (5 bases). This CDR3 has 12 residues. Trimming removed 3 bases at V and 5 bases at J, with 9 bases between. Looked up from germline, CDR1 is SGHRS and CDR2 is YFSETQ. This CDR3 is CASSSDWDEQYF. In DNA form, the CDR3 reads TGCGCCAGCAGCTCGGACTGGGACGAGCAGTACTTC. Drawing the rest from reference TRBV5-1 and TRBJ2-7, the complete variable domain is KAGVTQTPRYLIKTRGQQVTLSCSPISGHRSVSWYQQTPGQGLQFLFEYFSETQRNKGNFPGRFSGRQFSNSRSEMNVSTLELGDSALYLCASSSDWDEQYFGPGTRLTVT.

The gene calls are TRBV18 and TRBJ2-1; no clear D. Germline V CDR1 and CDR2: KGHSH, LQKENI. V was pared by 3 bases and J by 7 bases, with 10 bases between. The CDR3 length is 13 residues. The CDR3 DNA follows: TGTGCCAGCTCACCGGACCGTATAAATGAGCAGTTCTTC. It specifies CASSPDRINEQFF.

This clone is a singleton in its sample. This chain uses TRBV19 with TRBJ1-6; D not certain. The V and J ends lost 5 bases and 9 bases respectively, with 11 bases between them. This CDR3 spans 13 amino acids. Germline lookup yields CDR1 LNHDA and CDR2 SQIVND (reference sequence). The CDR3 loop reads CASSEERISPLHF. CDR3 bases: TGTGCCAGTAGTGAGGAGCGGATTTCACCCCTCCACTTT. Supplemented by reference TRBV19 and TRBJ1-6, the full variable domain reads DGGITQSPKYLFRKEGQNVTLSCEQNLNHDAMYWYRQDPGQGLRLIYYSQIVNDFQKGDIAEGYSVSREKKESFPLTVTSAQKNPTAFYLCASSEERISPLHFGNGTRLTVT.

This clone was detected only a few times. The genes are TRBV7-2 and TRBJ2-7, with 11 bases lining up with TRBD2. This CDR3 comprises 15 residues. V shed 4 bases, J shed 1 base, and the junction held 3 bases outside the gene matches. Per germline, CDR1 SGHTA and CDR2 FQGNSA. CDR3 region: CASSSRLAGSYEQYF. In nucleotides, the CDR3 is TGTGCCAGCAGCTCGCGACTAGCGGGGTCCTACGAGCAGTACTTC.